Listed here are 6 T cell receptor beta chains from one sample, sequenced in a study of OX40 agonist ivuxolimab in advanced cancers. Assay used: immunoSEQ multiplex PCR; TCRdb lists only in-frame clones, some missing. The sample shows 40,000 to 50,000 clones, approximately 89% of them seen only once. The sequencing used CD4+ or CD8+ T cells sorted from blood, collected in a trial of the OX40 agonist ivuxolimab. These receptors came from an adult with an advanced solid tumor such as melanoma, head and neck, liver or kidney cancer.

The count of this clone is one. The CDR3 spells CASSRIWGVSTGELFF. The CDR3 DNA follows: TGTGCCAGCAGCCGGATTTGGGGAGTCAGCACCGGGGAGCTGTTTTTT. The chain couples TRBV28 to TRBJ2-2; D perhaps matches TRBD2 (5 bases). CDR1 is MDHEN, CDR2 SYDVKM, per germline. Trimming removed 6 bases at V and 4 bases at J, with 18 bases between. The CDR3 has 16 amino acids.

This clone was observed a single time. The CDR3 nucleotides read TGTGCCACCAGCAGAGATTTTGGGCGGGGGATTCTCTACGAGCAGTACTTC. Amino acids: CATSRDFGRGILYEQYF. The chain employs TRBV15 and TRBJ2-7, with 7 nucleotides matching TRBD2. Per germline, CDR1 LNHNV and CDR2 YYDKDF (reference sequence). The ends lost 0 bases at V and 3 bases at J; junction bases unmatched: 11. The CDR3 has 17 residues. The entire variable domain, with the rest obtained from reference TRBV15 and TRBJ2-7, is as follows: DAMVIQNPRYQVTQFGKPVTLSCSQTLNHNVMYWYQQKSSQAPKLLFHYYDKDFNNEADTPDNFQSRRPNTSFCFLDIRSPGLGDTAMYLCATSRDFGRGILYEQYFGPGTRLTVT.

The chain uses TRBV29-1 and TRBJ2-1, with TRBD2 identical over 13 bases. V dropped 7 bases and J dropped 6; count of bases not matched to a gene: 6. The CDR3 is made up of 14 amino acids. Per the germline V gene, CDR1 is SQVTM and CDR2 is ANQGSEA. The chain's CDR3 is CSEARTSGSNEQFF. The CDR3 bases are TGCAGCGAAGCAAGGACTAGCGGGAGCAATGAGCAGTTCTTC.

The V gene is TRBV28, the J gene TRBJ1-1; TRBD1 matches 7 bases. The CDR3 contains 18 residues. Looked up from germline, CDR1 is MDHEN and CDR2 is SYDVKM. J lost 3 bases, V lost 3 bases, and 16 bases had no gene match. The CDR3 nucleotides are TGTGCCAGCAGTTTCCCCGTTAGACAGGGTCTCTCGGACACTGAAGCTTTCTTT. This codes for CASSFPVRQGLSDTEAFF. The whole variable domain, filled in from reference TRBV28 and TRBJ1-1, reads DVKVTQSSRYLVKRTGEKVFLECVQDMDHENMFWYRQDPGLGLRLIYFSYDVKMKEKGDIPEGYSVSREKKERFSLILESASTNQTSMYLCASSFPVRQGLSDTEAFFGQGTRLTVV.

The chain joins TRBV5-6 to TRBJ2-7; no definite D call. The CDR3 is 12 amino acids. Germline V gives CDR1 SGHDT, CDR2 YYEEEE. V was cut by 4 bases and J by 1 base, with 6 bases left in between. CDR3 nucleotide sequence: TGTGCCAGCAGCGGGGATTCCTACGAGCAGTACTTC. It is translated as CASSGDSYEQYF. The complete variable domain, with remaining parts taken from reference TRBV5-6 and TRBJ2-7, reads DAGVTQSPTHLIKTRGQQVTLRCSPKSGHDTVSWYQQALGQGPQFIFQYYEEEERQRGNFPDRFSGHQFPNYSSELNVNALLLGDSALYLCASSGDSYEQYFGPGTRLTVT.

The V and J genes are TRBV5-6 and TRBJ2-1; the D is unclear. Germline CDR1 SGHDT, CDR2 YYEEEE. V lost 0 bases and J 7 bases, leaving 11 bases between the germline ends. The CDR3 is made up of 14 amino acids. In DNA, the CDR3 is TGTGCCAGCAGCTTGGGTTGGGTCCTAAATGAGCAGTTCTTC. This codes for CASSLGWVLNEQFF.